These 6 T cell receptor beta chains originate from one sample sequenced in a study of OX40 agonist ivuxolimab in advanced cancers. Library creation used the immunoSEQ multiplex PCR assay. TCRdb provides this immuneACCESS table in a form limited to in-frame rearrangements. Some clones are lacking; in checked studies, under half of them reflect an unresolved V gene, and why the rest are absent is not known. The sample has approximately 59,000 clones on record, approximately 90% of them singletons. The ten largest clonotypes hold approximately 0.8% of the sample. Material: CD4+ or CD8+ T cells sorted from blood, obtained in a trial of the OX40 agonist ivuxolimab. The receptors were sampled from an adult with an advanced solid tumor such as melanoma, head and neck, liver or kidney cancer.

The CDR3 DNA reads TGTGCCAGCAGCTTCCGGGACACCCTAGCCAAAAACATTCAGTACTTC. It is translated as CASSFRDTLAKNIQYF. J is TRBJ2-4 and V is TRBV5-4, with a possible D match to TRBD1 (6 bases). The CDR3 spans 16 residues. Trimming pared 2 bases from V and 0 bases from J, leaving 12 bases between. Germline lookup yields CDR1 SGHNT and CDR2 YYREEE (reference sequence).

In this sample, this clone turned up once. The CDR3 nucleotides read TGTGCCAGCAGCCACGGGGACAGGGACACTGAAGCTTTCTTT. It encodes CASSHGDRDTEAFF. V is TRBV13 and J is TRBJ1-1; 9 bases are shared with TRBD1. This CDR3 spans 14 amino acids. After removal of 5 bases from V and 3 bases from J, the junction contained 4 bases not matched to a gene. Germline assignment: CDR1 PRHDT and CDR2 FYEKMQ (reference sequence).

The chain recombines TRBV7-2 with TRBJ1-5, with 7 bases aligning to TRBD1. This CDR3 region has 16 residues. Germline CDR1 and CDR2: SGHTA and FQGNSA. With V trimmed by 1 base and J by 7 bases, 10 bases remained unmatched. The CDR3 reads CASSLDGRGPRQPQHF. DNA of the CDR3: TGTGCCAGCAGCTTAGATGGTAGGGGGCCTCGCCAGCCCCAGCATTTT.

The V gene is TRBV14, the J gene TRBJ2-2; D is uncertain. Trimming removed 0 bases at V and 7 bases at J, with 12 bases between. The germline gives CDR1 SGHDN, CDR2 FVKESK. CDR3 length: 15 amino acids. The CDR3 nucleotides read TGTGCCAGCAGCCAAGATATGGTCTTGGGCGGGGAGCTGTTTTTT. This codes for CASSQDMVLGGELFF.

Points on this clone: At one end the junction does not follow the germline gene, possibly because of a read error. This rearrangement joins TRBV18 to TRBJ2-1, with 9 bases matching TRBD1. This CDR3 comprises 15 residues. CDR1 is KGHSH and CDR2 is LQKENI in the germline V gene. In DNA, the CDR3 is TGTGCCAGCTCACCTCCCGGGACAGGGTACGATGATCAGTTCTTC. This encodes CASSPPGTGYDDQFF.

V usage is TRBV7-2 and J usage is TRBJ1-1, with 9 bases aligning to TRBD1. The V gene end was trimmed by 5 bases and the J gene end by 5 bases; junction bases not matched to a gene: 15. Looked up from germline, CDR1 is SGHTA and CDR2 is FQGNSA. The CDR3 has 17 amino acids. Here the CDR3 reads CASSPNPNRGRWTEAFF. The CDR3 DNA is TGTGCCAGCAGCCCCAACCCGAACAGGGGGCGATGGACTGAAGCTTTCTTT.